These 13 T cell receptor beta chains were all obtained from the same sample, sequenced in a study of cytomegalovirus exposure and HLA in healthy donors. The primer mix had 60 Vbeta and 13 Jbeta primers. Only in-frame clones appear in the TCRdb table, and some are missing; sequencing was by immunoSEQ multiplex PCR. The table includes 170,000 or so clones, around 80% detected once. Specimen: PBMCs. The receptors were gathered from a male donor in good health and CMV-seropositive.

On this clone itself: A junction end diverges from the germline sequence, so it may reflect a read error. Other DNA sequences in the same sample also yield this CDR3. The chain uses TRBV7-7 and TRBJ2-7, with D possibly TRBD2 on 6 matching bases. This CDR3 has 13 amino acids. The V gene's germline CDR1 is SSHAT and CDR2 FNYEAQ (reference sequence). The CDR3 coding sequence is TGTGCTAGCAGTTTAACTAGCCAATACGAGCAGTACTTC. The encoded protein is CASSLTSQYEQYF.

V is TRBV11-3 and J is TRBJ1-5; possibly TRBD1 for D (5 bases). In germline, CDR1 is SGHNT, CDR2 YENEEA. The CDR3 has 13 amino acids. V was trimmed by 3 bases and J by 7 bases, leaving 10 bases between them. CDR3 sequence: CASSLGHQQPQHF. The CDR3 DNA sequence: TGTGCCAGCAGCTTGGGGCACCAACAGCCCCAGCATTTT.

As concerns this clone: As the CDR3 is not closed by the conserved phenylalanine or tryptophan, this likely results from a read error. Because the CDR3's place on the DNA is in doubt, the DNA is left out and the CDR3 is given as listed by TCRdb. This chain links TRBV15 with TRBJ1-1; the D call of TRBD1 is as the table states it, not checked on the DNA. Germline CDR1 reads LNHNV; CDR2 reads YYDKDF (reference sequence). Ends included, the CDR3 has 12 residues. The CDR3 region is CATSRAGQGLLV.

This rearrangement joins TRBV19 to TRBJ1-1; a possible D gene is TRBD1 (5 bases). The CDR3 runs 14 residues. V dropped 4 bases and J dropped 2 bases, with 11 bases sitting between them. CDR1 LNHDA and CDR2 SQIVND come from the germline V gene (reference sequence). The CDR3 DNA reads as TGTGCCAGTAGTACCGGACACCTAAACACTGAAGCTTTCTTT. Its protein is CASSTGHLNTEAFF.

The V call is TRBV18, the J call TRBJ2-2, with 10 bases aligning to TRBD2. CDR1 is KGHSH, CDR2 LQKENI, per germline. The CDR3 totals 17 residues. After removal of 3 bases from V and 2 bases from J, the junction contained 6 bases not matched to a gene. CDR3 loop: CASSPASGRYNTGELFF. CDR3 DNA sequence: TGTGCCAGCTCACCCGCTAGCGGGAGATATAACACCGGGGAGCTGTTTTTT.

This sequence joins TRBV18 and TRBJ1-4, with D uncertain. Germline lookup yields CDR1 KGHSH and CDR2 LQKENI. The CDR3 sequence is 13 residues long. V was trimmed by 6 bases and J by 7 bases, leaving 12 bases between them. The CDR3 sequence is CASSVPPGEKLFF. The CDR3 DNA reads as TGTGCCAGCTCGGTTCCCCCAGGTGAAAAACTGTTTTTT. The whole variable domain, remainder taken from reference TRBV18 and TRBJ1-4, is NAGVMQNPRHLVRRRGQEARLRCSPMKGHSHVYWYRQLPEEGLKFMVYLQKENIIDESGMPKERFSAEFPKEGPSILRIQQVVRGDSAAYFCASSVPPGEKLFFGSGTQLSVL.

The J gene is TRBJ2-5, the V gene TRBV6-5; D is possibly TRBD1 (5 bases). CDR1 is MNHEY, CDR2 SVGAGI, per germline. The CDR3 covers 15 residues. With 4 bases removed from V and 5 bases from J, the gap between germline ends came to 17 bases. CDR3 coding DNA: TGTGCCAGCAGTTTCCCGAGCCAGGGCAGTGAGACCCAGTACTTC. Its protein is CASSFPSQGSETQYF.

The rearrangement uses TRBV19 and TRBJ1-1, with 7 bases that match TRBD1. CDR1 is LNHDA and CDR2 is SQIVND in the germline V gene (reference sequence). The CDR3 totals 13 residues. V lost 3 bases and J lost 7; bases outside the gene matches: 5. CDR3 protein: CASSMTGNGEAFF. CDR3 DNA: TGTGCCAGTAGTATGACAGGGAACGGTGAAGCTTTCTTT.

The CDR3 loop reads CASSQDGRSSIYEQYF. CDR3 DNA: TGTGCCAGCAGCCAAGATGGCCGCTCCTCCATTTACGAGCAGTACTTC. The gene calls are TRBV4-2 and TRBJ2-7; no clear D. Trimming removed 0 bases at V and 4 bases at J, with 16 bases between. Germline lookup yields CDR1 LGHNA and CDR2 YNFKEQ. The CDR3 is 16 residues long.

The chain combines TRBV7-2 with TRBJ1-4; TRBD1 agrees at 10 bases. V shed 1 base, J shed 9 bases, and the junction held 2 bases outside the gene matches. This CDR3 comprises 14 residues. Germline CDR1 reads SGHTA; CDR2 reads FQGNSA. The CDR3 spells CASSLGQGAQKLFF. The CDR3 DNA reads TGTGCCAGCAGCTTAGGACAGGGGGCTCAAAAACTGTTTTTT.

This clone has only one observation. The chain recombines TRBV12-5 with TRBJ2-3; 14 bases line up with TRBD2. V was clipped by 6 bases and J by 7 bases; unmatched bases: 9. Germline V lookup: CDR1 LGHNT, CDR2 FRNRAP. The CDR3 has 16 residues. The CDR3 here is CASGDGTSGSVNTQYF. DNA of the CDR3: TGTGCTAGTGGCGACGGGACTAGCGGGAGTGTGAATACGCAGTATTTT. The complete variable domain, with remaining parts taken from reference TRBV12-5 and TRBJ2-3, reads DARVTQTPRHKVTEMGQEVTMRCQPILGHNTVFWYRQTMMQGLELLAYFRNRAPLDDSGMPKDRFSAEMPDATLATLKIQPSEPRDSAVYFCASGDGTSGSVNTQYFGPGTRLTVL.

This clone was seen just once. The chain combines TRBV6-6 with TRBJ2-7; 8 bases are a match to TRBD2. Germline trimming cut 3 bases from V and 2 bases from J; bases unmatched to any gene: 6. The CDR3 extends over 15 amino acids. Germline lookup yields CDR1 MNHNY and CDR2 SVGAGI (reference sequence). The CDR3 loop is CASSYPSGRTYEQYF. The CDR3 region has the DNA TGTGCCAGCAGTTATCCTAGCGGGCGAACCTACGAGCAGTACTTC.

This clone was seen a few times. The V and J genes are TRBV28 and TRBJ1-4, with 9 nucleotides matching TRBD1. The CDR3 is made up of 17 amino acids. Germline V lookup: CDR1 MDHEN, CDR2 SYDVKM. The junction had 8 bases not matched to a gene; V was cut back by 3 bases and J by 3 bases. CDR3 protein: CASSFRGQGTPNEKLFF. The CDR3 DNA follows: TGTGCCAGCAGTTTCCGAGGACAGGGGACTCCTAATGAAAAACTGTTTTTT.